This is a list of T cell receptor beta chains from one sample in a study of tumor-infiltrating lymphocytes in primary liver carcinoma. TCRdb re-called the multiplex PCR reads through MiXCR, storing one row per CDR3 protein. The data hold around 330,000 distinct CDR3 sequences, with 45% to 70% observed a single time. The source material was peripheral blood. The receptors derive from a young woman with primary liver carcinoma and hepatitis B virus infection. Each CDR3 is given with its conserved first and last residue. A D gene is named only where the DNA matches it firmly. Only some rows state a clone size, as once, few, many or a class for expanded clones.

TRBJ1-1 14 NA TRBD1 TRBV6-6 TGTGCCAGCAGTTCACAGGGGAGGGGCACTGAAGCTTTCTTT CASSSQGRGTEAFF
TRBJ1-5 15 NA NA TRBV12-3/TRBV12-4 TGTGGCAGCAGTCTTGACAGGCGGGGCAATCAGCCCCAGCATTTT CGSSLDRRGNQPQHF
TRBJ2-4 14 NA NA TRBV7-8 TGTGCCAGCAGCTTAGACCGACTGGCGGGCATTCAGTACTTC CASSLDRLAGIQYF
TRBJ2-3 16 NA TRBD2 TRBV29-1 TGCAGCCTTGTCGCCGGACTAGCGGTTAGCACAGATACGCAGTGTTTT CSLVAGLAVSTDTQCF
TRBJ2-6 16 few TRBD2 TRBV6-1 TGTGCCTATAGACCGGGAGGGCAAGCTGGGGCCAACGTCCTGACTTTC CAYRPGGQAGANVLTF
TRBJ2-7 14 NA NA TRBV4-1 TGCGCCAGCAGCCAAGCTGGCCAGTCATACGAGCAGTACTTC CASSQAGQSYEQYF
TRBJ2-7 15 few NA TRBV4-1 TGCGCCAGCAGCCGGAATATGGTGGGGGACCGCGAGCAGTACTTC CASSRNMVGDREQYF
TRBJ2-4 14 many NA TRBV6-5 TGTGCCAGCAGTTACTCGGGACGAAAAAACATTCAGTACTTC CASSYSGRKNIQYF
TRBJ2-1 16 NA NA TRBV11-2 TGTGCCAGCAGCTTAGAGGAGGCAGTATCCTACAATGAGCAGTTCTTC CASSLEEAVSYNEQFF
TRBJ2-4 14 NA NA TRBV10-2 TGCGCCAGCAGTGAAGAAATAGCCAAAAACATTCAGTACTTC CASSEEIAKNIQYF
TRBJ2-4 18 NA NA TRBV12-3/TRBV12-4 TGTGCCAGCAGTCATCCTTTCACCGGGACTTTGGCCAAAAACATTCAGTACTTC CASSHPFTGTLAKNIQYF
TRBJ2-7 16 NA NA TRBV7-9 TGTGCCAGCAGCCAAAGCCGCATGAACAGAGACTACGAGCAGTACTTC CASSQSRMNRDYEQYF
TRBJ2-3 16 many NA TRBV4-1 TGCGCCAGCAGCCAAGACGGACATCGGGCCACAGATACGCAGTATTTT CASSQDGHRATDTQYF
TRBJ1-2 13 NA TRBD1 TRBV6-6 TGTGCCAGCAGTGACCGACAGGGGCATGGCCACACCTTC CASSDRQGHGHTF
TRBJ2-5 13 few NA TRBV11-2 TGTTCCACCTCAGCAGAACCCCTGAAGACCCGGTACTTC CSTSAEPLKTRYF
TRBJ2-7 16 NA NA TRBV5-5 TGTACCAGCAGTCAGGAGGGGGGGGTCAGCTCCTACGAGCAGTACTTC CTSSQEGGVSSYEQYF
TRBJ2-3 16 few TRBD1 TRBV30 TGTGCCTGGAGTGCGGGACAGCCAGCCGGCACAGATACGCAGTATTTT CAWSAGQPAGTDTQYF
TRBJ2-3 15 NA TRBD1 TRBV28 TGTGCCAGCAGTTACGCCGGGACAGGGAGGGATACGCACTATTTT CASSYAGTGRDTHYF
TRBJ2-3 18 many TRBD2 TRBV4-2 TGTGCCAGCAGCCAAGATCCCCTAGCGGGAGGGAGCACAGATACGCAGTATTTT CASSQDPLAGGSTDTQYF
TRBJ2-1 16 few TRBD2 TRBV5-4 TGTGCCAGCAGCTTGAGCAGGACTAGGTCCTACAATGAGCAGTTCTTC CASSLSRTRSYNEQFF
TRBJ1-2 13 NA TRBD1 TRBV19 TGTGCCAGCGGCCACAGGGGGAACTATGGCTACACCTTC CASGHRGNYGYTF
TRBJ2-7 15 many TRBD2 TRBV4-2 TGTGCCAGCAGCCAAGAGAGCCTAGCGGCCTACGAGCAGTACTTC CASSQESLAAYEQYF
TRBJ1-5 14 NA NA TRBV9 TGTGCCAGCAGCCCCAACTTCTATGTTCAGCCCCAGCATTTT CASSPNFYVQPQHF